The 8 T cell receptor beta chains below all came from one sample that was sequenced in a study of CD8 T cells in ankylosing spondylitis. Each CDR3 protein is one row after TCRdb ran MiXCR on the 5' RACE reads. The sample yields under 250,000 distinct CDR3 sequences, about 10% seen once. Material for sequencing was blood, either unsorted or a sorted T cell fraction (not recorded which). Source of these receptors: a male donor with ankylosing spondylitis or in good health (not recorded which).

This clonotype appeared many times. The gene calls are TRBV7-7 and TRBJ2-1; D unclear. This CDR3 region has 13 residues. Trimming took off 5 bases at V and 5 bases at J, with 10 bases between the two ends. The V gene's germline CDR1 is SSHAT and CDR2 FNYEAQ (reference sequence). CDR3 in DNA: TGTGCCAGCAGCCTCCTCCCGGACAATGAGCAGTTCTTC. As protein: CASSLLPDNEQFF.

This clonotype was observed a handful of times. The rearrangement joins TRBV12-3 or TRBV12-4 to TRBJ1-1, with no clear D. The CDR3 runs to 11 residues. Trimming removed 8 bases from V and 6 bases from J, with 10 bases in between. CDR3 region: CASVKWAEAFF. The CDR3 DNA follows: TGTGCCAGCGTCAAATGGGCTGAAGCTTTCTTT.

A remark on this clonotype: With a much larger clone just one base away, this may be a read error. In nucleotides, the CDR3 is TGTGCCAGCAGCCAAGAGGGACAGATTAATGAAAAACTGTTTTTT. This codes for CASSQEGQINEKLFF. V is TRBV4-2 and J is TRBJ1-4, with 7 bases matching TRBD1. Germline trimming cut 0 bases from V and 4 bases from J; bases unmatched to any gene: 2. Germline values: CDR1 LGHNA, CDR2 YNFKEQ. This CDR3 contains 15 residues.

Comment on this clonotype: A much larger clone lies a single base off, so this may be a read error. No conserved phenylalanine or tryptophan ends this CDR3, so it is likely a read error. The chain combines TRBV12-3 or TRBV12-4 with TRBJ2-2; D is undetermined. V was pared by 10 bases and J by 5 bases, with 14 bases between. The CDR3 spans 13 residues. CDR3 bases: TGTGCCACCAAATTCGCGGAAACCGGGGAGCTGTTTCTT. Its translation: CATKFAETGELFL.

This clonotype showed up many times. The chain recombines TRBV6-1 with TRBJ2-1; 8 nucleotides line up with TRBD1. There are 14 residues in the CDR3. The junction had 4 bases not matched to a gene; V was cut back by 8 bases and J by 1 base. In germline, CDR1 is MNHNS, CDR2 SASEGT. The DNA for the CDR3 is TGTGCCAGCGGACAGGGTATATCCTACAATGAGCAGTTCTTC. Its protein product is CASGQGISYNEQFF.

This clonotype was found many times. The rearrangement links TRBV5-1 to TRBJ2-2; no definite D call. Germline V gene data show CDR1 as SGHRS and CDR2 as YFSETQ. Trimming cost V 4 bases and J 1 base, with 8 bases left between them. The CDR3 runs to 14 residues. The CDR3 protein is CASSSRQNTGELFF. The CDR3 bases are TGCGCCAGCAGCAGTCGACAGAACACCGGGGAGCTGTTTTTT.

CDR3 in DNA: TGTGCCAGCTCACCGCAAAGACAGGGCCTCACAGATACGCAGTATTTT. Residues: CASSPQRQGLTDTQYF. The V call is TRBV18, the J call TRBJ2-3; TRBD1 matches 7 bases. The germline gives CDR1 KGHSH, CDR2 LQKENI. CDR3 length: 16 amino acids. Losses at the gene ends were 3 bases for V and 2 bases for J; bases not matched to a gene: 8.

In the case of this clonotype: A much bigger clone sits one base away, suggesting this may be a read error. The chain recombines TRBV14 with TRBJ2-7; TRBD2 matches at 11 bases. Germline loops: CDR1 SGHDN, CDR2 FVKESK. The CDR3 loop spans 16 amino acids. The trim removed 0 bases at V and 6 bases at J, leaving 7 bases unmatched. The DNA of the CDR3 is TGTGCCAGCAGCCAAGATTTGGCTAGCGGGGGGAGCGAGCAGTACTTC. Its protein is CASSQDLASGGSEQYF. The full variable domain, in which reference TRBV14 and TRBJ2-7 provide the parts outside the CDR3, is EAGVTQFPSHSVIEKGQTVTLRCDPISGHDNLYWYRRVMGKEIKFLLHFVKESKQDESGMPNNRFLAERTGGTYSTLKVQPAELEDSGVYFCASSQDLASGGSEQYFGPGTRLTVT.